This T cell receptor beta chain was identified in a study of blood T cell repertoires in COVID-19. For the study at large: Italy, Spain and the United States were the sources of the convalescent and acute COVID-19 samples. Sources were T cells, B-cell-depleted T cells, or PBMCs; the material itself was cDNA or gDNA.

In the original workflow: From reference gene primer amplification, estimates of nucleated cell counts were derived. Sequencing used immunoSEQ multiplex PCR; TCRdb keeps in-frame clones, though not all of them. V and J calls and clone size are copied from that table; D and trimming were computed from the DNA. The sample gives roughly 76,000 clones, around three quarters of which show up once; around a sixth is in the top ten. V lost 6 bases and J lost 0; bases outside the gene matches: 4. CDR1 and CDR2 from the germline V gene are KGHSH and LQKENI. CDR3 length equals 14 residues. This chain connects TRBV18 to TRBJ2-7; TRBD2 aligns across 8 bases. Sequenced material: peripheral blood. The source is a human donor in a cohort sampled during active COVID-19. CDR3 loop: CASSISGASYEQYF. CDR3 bases: TGTGCCAGCTCTATTAGCGGGGCCTCCTACGAGCAGTACTTC.